These 18 T cell receptor beta chains came from one sample sequenced in a study of spatial heterogeneity in lung cancer. This sample's time point: sample taken at primary tumor resection. The sequenced material consisted of unsorted whole RNA from tumor, nontumor lung or frozen PBMC. In TCRdb, the 5' RACE reads were re-called with MiXCR into one record per CDR3 protein. The repertoire holds 17,000 or so distinct CDR3 sequences, with over 20% as singletons. Sequences were derived from PBMCs, sampled at surgery. These receptor sequences come from a female donor with early-stage non-small cell lung cancer.

In this sample, this clonotype turned up many times. The chain couples TRBV6-4 to TRBJ2-3; TRBD2 agrees at 8 bases. Trimming at V came to 8 bases and at J to 2 bases, leaving 6 bases not matched to a gene. Germline CDR1 and CDR2: MRHNA and SNTAGT. This CDR3 spans 14 amino acids. CDR3 protein: CASSGAGDTDTQYF. CDR3 DNA: TGTGCCAGCTCTGGAGCGGGGGACACAGATACGCAGTATTTT.

This clonotype was observed many times. This chain joins TRBV7-2 and TRBJ2-3, with D uncertain. This CDR3 contains 14 residues. Trimming pared 0 bases from V and 1 base from J, leaving 5 bases between. Germline V gene data show CDR1 as SGHTA and CDR2 as FQGNSA. The CDR3 sequence is CASSLASGTDTQYF. The CDR3 DNA follows: TGTGCCAGCAGCTTAGCGAGCGGCACAGATACGCAGTATTTT.

The chain joins TRBV9 to TRBJ2-7, with 9 bases matching TRBD1. CDR1 and CDR2 from the germline V gene are SGDLS and YYNGEE. The CDR3 loop spans 14 amino acids. Trimming at V came to 3 bases and at J to 4 bases, leaving 5 bases not matched to a gene. DNA of the CDR3: TGTGCCAGCAGCGCAGGACAGGGGAATTACGAGCAGTACTTC. Its protein product is CASSAGQGNYEQYF.

The chain couples TRBV7-8 to TRBJ2-5; possibly TRBD1 for D (6 bases). The CDR3 contains 13 residues. Germline CDR1 and CDR2: SGHVS and FQNEAQ. V shed 5 bases and J shed 5 bases, with 12 bases lying between them. CDR3 DNA sequence: TGTGCCAGCAGCGCAGGGACACGGGAGACCCAGTACTTC. This gives the protein CASSAGTRETQYF.

By proportion, this clonotype is medium-sized. This chain links TRBV5-6 with TRBJ1-1, with 7 bases lining up with TRBD1. Trimming took 4 bases from V and 2 from J; bases not matched to a gene: 8. This CDR3 region has 15 residues. Germline CDR1 is SGHDT and CDR2 is YYEEEE. Written as DNA, the CDR3 is TGTGCCAGCAGCACCCGACAGGGTCTTAACACTGAAGCTTTCTTT. It translates to CASSTRQGLNTEAFF.

J is TRBJ1-6 and V is TRBV2, with D unresolved. CDR3 length: 14 amino acids. Per germline, CDR1 SNHLY and CDR2 FYNNEI. V shed 1 base and J shed 10 bases, with 11 bases lying between them. CDR3 loop: CASSEGWESSPLHF. In DNA, the CDR3 is TGTGCCAGCAGTGAAGGCTGGGAATCCTCACCCCTCCACTTT.

This clonotype was seen at least ten times. The genes are TRBV6-2 or TRBV6-3 and TRBJ2-7; no clear D. This CDR3 is built from 16 residues. Germline V gene lookup returns CDR1 MNHEY and CDR2 SVGEGT. The V end was cut by 4 bases, the J end by 0 bases, with 16 bases between. This CDR3 reads CASSLAGRHHSYEQYF. CDR3 DNA sequence: TGTGCCAGCAGTTTGGCTGGGCGTCATCACTCCTACGAGCAGTACTTC.

This clonotype has ten or more counts. This rearrangement joins TRBV11-2 to TRBJ2-3; TRBD2 is a possible D gene (6 bases). Trimming stripped 5 bases from V and 1 base from J, with 13 bases between. CDR3 length equals 15 residues. Germline CDR1 SGHAT, CDR2 FQNNGV. DNA for the CDR3: TGTGCCAGCAGCCTTAATCCGGGAGGCACAGATACGCAGTATTTT. Its protein is CASSLNPGGTDTQYF. The full variable domain, completed using reference TRBV11-2 and TRBJ2-3, is EAGVAQSPRYKIIEKRQSVAFWCNPISGHATLYWYQQILGQGPKLLIQFQNNGVVDDSQLPKDRFSAERLKGVDSTLKIQPAKLEDSAVYLCASSLNPGGTDTQYFGPGTRLTVL.

This clonotype rates as medium-sized. The chain uses TRBV10-3 and TRBJ2-1, with 7 bases lining up with TRBD2. Germline CDR1 reads ENHRY; CDR2 reads SYGVKD. The CDR3 is made up of 19 amino acids. Trimming at V came to 4 bases and at J to 4 bases, leaving 19 bases not matched to a gene. The CDR3 is CAISGGASGVNSLYNEQFF. The CDR3 region has the DNA TGTGCCATCAGTGGTGGGGCTAGCGGAGTTAATTCCCTATACAATGAGCAGTTCTTC.

There are many counts of this clonotype. This chain uses TRBV5-1 with TRBJ1-6, with D perhaps TRBD1 (6 bases). V lost 1 base, J lost 7 bases, and 15 bases lay in between. Germline values: CDR1 SGHRS, CDR2 YFSETQ. This CDR3 has 16 residues. CDR3 residues: CASSLQGLGANSPLHF. CDR3 in DNA: TGCGCCAGCAGCTTGCAGGGCTTGGGGGCGAATTCACCCCTCCACTTT.

There are many counts of this clonotype. The chain joins TRBV9 to TRBJ2-1; D remains unclear. This CDR3 has 15 amino acids. With 0 bases removed from V and 3 bases from J, the gap between germline ends came to 10 bases. Germline V lookup: CDR1 SGDLS, CDR2 YYNGEE. The CDR3 nucleotides are TGTGCCAGCAGCGTAGCGTTCGGCGACTACAATGAGCAGTTCTTC. Amino acids: CASSVAFGDYNEQFF.

Many counts were recorded for this clonotype. The chain is built from TRBV6-6 and TRBJ1-2; 7 nucleotides align to TRBD1. CDR1 MNHNY and CDR2 SVGAGI come from the germline V gene (reference sequence). The CDR3 runs to 15 residues. V was pared by 5 bases and J by 8 bases, with 14 bases of the junction left unmatched. In DNA form, the CDR3 reads TGTGCCAGCAGTGGGAAGGGACAGCGAGACTGGGGCTACACCTTC. Residues: CASSGKGQRDWGYTF.

This clonotype appeared a few times. This chain uses TRBV29-1 with TRBJ2-1; maybe TRBD1 (7 bases). The CDR3 spans 11 residues. Trimming stripped 6 bases from V and 9 bases from J, with 12 bases between. CDR1 and CDR2 from the germline V gene are SQVTM and ANQGSEA. CDR3 residues: CSVPQGGEQFF. The DNA for the CDR3 is TGCAGCGTACCCCAGGGGGGTGAGCAGTTCTTC.

This clonotype was detected many times. The chain employs TRBV19 and TRBJ1-1, with D tentatively TRBD1 (5 bases). Germline V gene data show CDR1 as LNHDA and CDR2 as SQIVND (reference sequence). Trimming removed 1 base at V and 4 bases at J, with 16 bases between. The CDR3 is 16 residues long. The CDR3 sequence is CASSIAWGSPGTEAFF. In DNA, the CDR3 is TGTGCCAGTAGTATAGCCTGGGGGTCTCCCGGCACTGAAGCTTTCTTT.

This clonotype was observed at least ten times. The V and J genes are TRBV20-1 and TRBJ2-7; the match to TRBD2 covers 10 bases. CDR1 DFQATT and CDR2 SNEGSKA come from the germline V gene (reference sequence). CDR3 length: 14 residues. After removal of 5 bases from V and 0 bases from J, the junction contained 4 bases not matched to a gene. The CDR3 nucleotides are TGCAGTGCTGTGACTAGCGGGTTCTCCTACGAGCAGTACTTC. Translating gives CSAVTSGFSYEQYF.

This chain connects TRBV6-4 to TRBJ2-6; D is uncertain. Germline CDR1 reads MRHNA; CDR2 reads SNTAGT. CDR3 length equals 15 residues. Deletions cut 3 bases from V and 0 bases from J, with 6 bases between. Here the CDR3 reads CASSESSSGANVLTF. For the CDR3, the DNA is TGTGCCAGCAGTGAATCTAGCTCTGGGGCCAACGTCCTGACTTTC.

This clonotype was found once. V is TRBV7-9 and J is TRBJ2-3; possible D gene TRBD2, 5 bases. CDR3 size: 15 residues. V was cut by 2 bases and J by 4 bases, with 13 bases left in between. Germline CDR1 and CDR2: SEHNR and FQNEAQ (reference sequence). The CDR3 region has the DNA TGTGCCAGCAGCTTAACAGCTGAGGGCCCAGATACGCAGTATTTT. Amino acid sequence: CASSLTAEGPDTQYF.

This clonotype was counted ten times or more. The V gene is TRBV28, the J gene TRBJ2-3; 9 bases map to TRBD1. V lost 5 bases, J lost 4 bases, and 10 bases stayed unmatched. This CDR3 comprises 16 residues. Germline-derived CDR1 and CDR2 are MDHEN and SYDVKM. The CDR3 here is CASSPTGTGRPDTQYF. The CDR3 coding sequence is TGTGCCAGCAGTCCAACCGGGACAGGGAGACCAGATACGCAGTATTTT.